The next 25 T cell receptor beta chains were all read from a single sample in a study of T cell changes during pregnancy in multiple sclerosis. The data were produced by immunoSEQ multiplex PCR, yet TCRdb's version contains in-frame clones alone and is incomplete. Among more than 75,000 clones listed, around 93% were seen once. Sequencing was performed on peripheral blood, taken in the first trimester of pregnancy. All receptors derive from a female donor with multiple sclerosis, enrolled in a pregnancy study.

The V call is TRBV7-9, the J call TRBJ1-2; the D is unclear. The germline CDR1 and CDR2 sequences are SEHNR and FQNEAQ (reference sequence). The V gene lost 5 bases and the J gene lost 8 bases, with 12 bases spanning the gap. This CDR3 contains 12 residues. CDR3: CASSPILAGYTF. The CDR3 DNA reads TGTGCCAGCAGCCCCATCCTGGCCGGCTACACCTTC.

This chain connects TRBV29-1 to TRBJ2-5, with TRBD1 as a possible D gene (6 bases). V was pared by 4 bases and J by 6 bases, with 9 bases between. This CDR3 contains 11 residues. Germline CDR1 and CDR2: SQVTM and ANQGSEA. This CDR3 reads CSVVQGQTQYF. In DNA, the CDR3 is TGCAGCGTTGTACAGGGACAGACCCAGTACTTC.

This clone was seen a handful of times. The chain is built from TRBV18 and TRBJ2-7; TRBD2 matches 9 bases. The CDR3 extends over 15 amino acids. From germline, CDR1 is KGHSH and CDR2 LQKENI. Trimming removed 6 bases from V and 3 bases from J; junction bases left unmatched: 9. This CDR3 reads CASSVLGLAVYEQYF. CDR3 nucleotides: TGTGCCAGCTCCGTCCTGGGACTAGCTGTCTACGAGCAGTACTTC.

The CDR3 nucleotides read TGTGCCAGCAGCGTAGTAGGGGGCGAAACTGAAGCTTTCTTT. Translation: CASSVVGGETEAFF. The V call is TRBV9, the J call TRBJ1-1; TRBD1 matches at 7 bases. CDR1 and CDR2 from the germline V gene are SGDLS and YYNGEE. The CDR3 consists of 14 residues. With 0 bases clipped from V and 5 bases from J, the junction kept 4 bases outside the gene matches.

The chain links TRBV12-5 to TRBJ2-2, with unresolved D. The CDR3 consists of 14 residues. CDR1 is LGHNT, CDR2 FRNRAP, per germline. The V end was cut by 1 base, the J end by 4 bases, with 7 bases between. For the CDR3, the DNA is TGTGCTAGTGGTTTGGGTTTGAGCACCGGGGAGCTGTTTTTT. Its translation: CASGLGLSTGELFF.

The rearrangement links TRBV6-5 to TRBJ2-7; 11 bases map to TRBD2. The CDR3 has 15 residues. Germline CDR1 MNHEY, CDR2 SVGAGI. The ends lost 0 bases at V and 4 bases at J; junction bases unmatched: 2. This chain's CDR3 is CASSYSTSGTYEQYF. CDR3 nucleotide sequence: TGTGCCAGCAGTTACTCGACTAGCGGGACGTACGAGCAGTACTTC.

CDR3: CASSLRTGGYEQYF. The CDR3 coding sequence is TGTGCCAGTAGTCTAAGGACAGGGGGCTACGAGCAGTACTTC. This chain joins TRBV19 and TRBJ2-7; 10 bases map to TRBD1. V lost 5 bases and J lost 3; bases outside the gene matches: 4. The CDR3 spans 14 residues. CDR1 and CDR2 from the germline V gene are LNHDA and SQIVND (reference sequence).

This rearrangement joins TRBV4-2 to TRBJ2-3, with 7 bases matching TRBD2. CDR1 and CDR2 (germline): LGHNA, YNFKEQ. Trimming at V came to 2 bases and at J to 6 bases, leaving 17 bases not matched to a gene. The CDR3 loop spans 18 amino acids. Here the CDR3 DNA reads TGTGCCAGCAGCCAACCCAGCGGAGCGGGGACCACGGGGGATACGCAGTATTTT. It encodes CASSQPSGAGTTGDTQYF.

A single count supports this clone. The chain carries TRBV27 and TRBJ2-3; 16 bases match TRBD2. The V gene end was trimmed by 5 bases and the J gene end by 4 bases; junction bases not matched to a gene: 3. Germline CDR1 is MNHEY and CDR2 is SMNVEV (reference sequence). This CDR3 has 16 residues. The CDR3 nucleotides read TGTGCCAGCAGTGCCGGGACTAGCGGGGGGGCAGATACGCAGTATTTT. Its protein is CASSAGTSGGADTQYF.

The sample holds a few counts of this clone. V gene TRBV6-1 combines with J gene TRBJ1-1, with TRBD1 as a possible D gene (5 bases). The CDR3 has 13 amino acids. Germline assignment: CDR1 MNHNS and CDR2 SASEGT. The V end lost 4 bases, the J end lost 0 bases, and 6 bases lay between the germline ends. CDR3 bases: TGTGCCAGCAGTGGACAGATGAACACTGAAGCTTTCTTT. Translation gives CASSGQMNTEAFF.

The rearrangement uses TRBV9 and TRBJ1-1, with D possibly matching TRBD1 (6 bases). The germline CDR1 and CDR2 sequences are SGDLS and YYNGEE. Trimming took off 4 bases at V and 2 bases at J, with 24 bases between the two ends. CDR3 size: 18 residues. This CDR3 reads CASSPQAFTGTLNTEAFF. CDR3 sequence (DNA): TGTGCCAGCAGCCCACAGGCCTTCACCGGGACACTAAACACTGAAGCTTTCTTT.

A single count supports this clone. The CDR3 spells CASSSINTGELFF. DNA for the CDR3: TGTGCCAGCAGCTCTATCAACACCGGGGAGCTGTTTTTT. The chain is built from TRBV11-3 and TRBJ2-2; D ambiguous. V lost 4 bases and J 2 bases, leaving 5 bases between the germline ends. The CDR3 sequence is 13 residues long. Germline CDR1 is SGHNT and CDR2 is YENEEA.

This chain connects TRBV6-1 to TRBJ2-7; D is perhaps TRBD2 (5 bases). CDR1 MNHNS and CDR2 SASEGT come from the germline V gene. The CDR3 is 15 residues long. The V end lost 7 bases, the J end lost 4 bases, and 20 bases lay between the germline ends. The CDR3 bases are TGTGCCAGCACCCAGCCGGTAGCGACACCTTACGAGCAGTACTTC. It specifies CASTQPVATPYEQYF.

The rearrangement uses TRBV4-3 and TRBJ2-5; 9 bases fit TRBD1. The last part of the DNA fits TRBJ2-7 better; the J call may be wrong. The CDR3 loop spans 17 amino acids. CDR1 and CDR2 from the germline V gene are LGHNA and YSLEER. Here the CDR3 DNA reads TGCGCCAGCAGCCACGTCATCGGACAGGGGTCCACCTACGAGCAGTACTTC. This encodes CASSHVIGQGSTYEQYF.

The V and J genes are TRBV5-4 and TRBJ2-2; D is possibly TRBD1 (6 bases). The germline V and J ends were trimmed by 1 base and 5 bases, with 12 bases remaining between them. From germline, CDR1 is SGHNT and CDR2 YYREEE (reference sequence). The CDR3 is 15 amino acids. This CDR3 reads CASSLSRQGTGELFF. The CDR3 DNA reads TGTGCCAGCAGCTTGTCTAGGCAGGGGACCGGGGAGCTGTTTTTT.

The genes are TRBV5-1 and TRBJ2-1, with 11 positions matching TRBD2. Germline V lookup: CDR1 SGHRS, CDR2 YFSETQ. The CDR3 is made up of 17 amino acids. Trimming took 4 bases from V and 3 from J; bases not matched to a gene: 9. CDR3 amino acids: CASSARLAGPGYNEQFF. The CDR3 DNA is TGCGCCAGCAGCGCGAGACTAGCGGGGCCCGGCTACAATGAGCAGTTCTTC.

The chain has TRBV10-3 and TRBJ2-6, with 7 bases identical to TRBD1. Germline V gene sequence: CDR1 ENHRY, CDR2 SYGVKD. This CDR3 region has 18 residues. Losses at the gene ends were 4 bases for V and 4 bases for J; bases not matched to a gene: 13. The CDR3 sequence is CAISARAGGSPGANVLTF. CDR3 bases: TGTGCCATCAGTGCACGGGCAGGGGGATCCCCCGGGGCCAACGTCCTGACTTTC.

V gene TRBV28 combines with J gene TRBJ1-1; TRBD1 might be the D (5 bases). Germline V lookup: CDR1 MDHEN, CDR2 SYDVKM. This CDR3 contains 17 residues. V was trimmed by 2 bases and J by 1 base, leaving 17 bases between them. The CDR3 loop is CASSLTPRQFSNTEAFF. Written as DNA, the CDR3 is TGTGCCAGCAGTTTAACCCCCCGACAGTTTTCGAACACTGAAGCTTTCTTT. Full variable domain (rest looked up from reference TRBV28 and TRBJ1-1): DVKVTQSSRYLVKRTGEKVFLECVQDMDHENMFWYRQDPGLGLRLIYFSYDVKMKEKGDIPEGYSVSREKKERFSLILESASTNQTSMYLCASSLTPRQFSNTEAFFGQGTRLTVV.

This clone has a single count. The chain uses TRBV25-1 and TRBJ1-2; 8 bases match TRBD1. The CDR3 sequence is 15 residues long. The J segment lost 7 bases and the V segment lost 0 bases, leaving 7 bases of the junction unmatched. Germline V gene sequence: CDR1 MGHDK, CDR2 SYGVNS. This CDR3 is CASSEYGRGLFGYTF. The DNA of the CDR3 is TGTGCCAGCAGTGAATATGGCAGGGGGCTGTTTGGCTACACCTTC.

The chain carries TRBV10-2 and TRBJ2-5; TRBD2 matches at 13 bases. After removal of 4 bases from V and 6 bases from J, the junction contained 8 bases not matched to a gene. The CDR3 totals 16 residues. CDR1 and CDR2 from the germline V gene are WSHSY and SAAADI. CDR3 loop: CASSGTSGGAGKTQYF. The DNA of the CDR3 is TGCGCCAGCAGTGGCACTAGCGGGGGGGCCGGGAAGACCCAGTACTTC.

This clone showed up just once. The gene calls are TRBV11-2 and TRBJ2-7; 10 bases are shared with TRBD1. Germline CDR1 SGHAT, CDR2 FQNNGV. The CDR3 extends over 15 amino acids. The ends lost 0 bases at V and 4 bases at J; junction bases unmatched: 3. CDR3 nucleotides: TGTGCCAGCAGCTTAGACCGGGACAGGGGATACGAGCAGTACTTC. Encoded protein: CASSLDRDRGYEQYF.

This chain's CDR3 is CASSSIKGTGELFF. CDR3 DNA: TGTGCCAGCAGCTCTATAAAGGGGACCGGGGAGCTGTTTTTT. This sequence joins TRBV7-2 and TRBJ2-2, with D possibly being TRBD1 (5 bases). Germline V CDR1 and CDR2: SGHTA, FQGNSA. V was shortened by 4 bases and J by 5 bases, with 11 bases between the two germline ends. This CDR3 is built from 14 residues. Combining the CDR3 with reference TRBV7-2 and TRBJ2-2 gives the whole variable domain GAGVSQSPSNKVTEKGKDVELRCDPISGHTALYWYRQSLGQGLEFLIYFQGNSAPDKSGLPSDRFSAERTGGSVSTLTIQRTQQEDSAVYLCASSSIKGTGELFFGEGSRLTVL.

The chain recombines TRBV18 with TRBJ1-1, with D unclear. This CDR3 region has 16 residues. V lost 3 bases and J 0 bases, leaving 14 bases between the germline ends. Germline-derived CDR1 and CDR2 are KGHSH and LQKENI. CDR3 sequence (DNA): TGTGCCAGCTCACCCCTCGGGGTAAGGGTGAACACTGAAGCTTTCTTT. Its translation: CASSPLGVRVNTEAFF.

In nucleotides, the CDR3 is TGTGCCAGTAGAGGGTCGGGGCAGGGGGTGGGTCAGCCCCAGCATTTT. Protein product: CASRGSGQGVGQPQHF. The V and J genes are TRBV19 and TRBJ1-5, with 7 bases identical to TRBD1. After removal of 6 bases from V and 6 bases from J, the junction contained 14 bases not matched to a gene. The CDR3 runs 16 residues. Germline CDR1 and CDR2: LNHDA and SQIVND (reference sequence).

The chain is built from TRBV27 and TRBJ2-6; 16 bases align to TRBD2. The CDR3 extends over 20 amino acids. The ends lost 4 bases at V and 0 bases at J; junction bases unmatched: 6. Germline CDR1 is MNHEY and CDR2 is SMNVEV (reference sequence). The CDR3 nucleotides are TGTGCCAGCAGTTCACGGGGACTAGCGGGAGGGAGCTCTGGGGCCAACGTCCTGACTTTC. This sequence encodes CASSSRGLAGGSSGANVLTF.